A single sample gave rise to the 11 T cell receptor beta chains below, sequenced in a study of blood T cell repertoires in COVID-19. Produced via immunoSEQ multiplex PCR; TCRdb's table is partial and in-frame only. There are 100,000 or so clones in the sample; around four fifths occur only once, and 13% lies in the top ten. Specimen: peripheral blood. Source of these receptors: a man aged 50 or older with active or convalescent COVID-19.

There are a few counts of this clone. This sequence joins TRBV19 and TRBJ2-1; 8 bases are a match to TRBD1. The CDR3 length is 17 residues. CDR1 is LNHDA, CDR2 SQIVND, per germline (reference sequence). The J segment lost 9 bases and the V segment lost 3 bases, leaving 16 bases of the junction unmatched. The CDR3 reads CASSIPVRQGARGEQFF. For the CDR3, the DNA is TGTGCCAGTAGTATCCCCGTGCGCCAGGGGGCGAGGGGTGAGCAGTTCTTC.

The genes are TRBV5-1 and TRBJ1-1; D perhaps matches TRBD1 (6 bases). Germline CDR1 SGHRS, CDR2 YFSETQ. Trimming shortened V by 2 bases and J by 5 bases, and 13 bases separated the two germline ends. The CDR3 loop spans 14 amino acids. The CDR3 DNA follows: TGCGCCAGCAGCTTACAGGGCGAGGGAACTGAAGCTTTCTTT. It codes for CASSLQGEGTEAFF.

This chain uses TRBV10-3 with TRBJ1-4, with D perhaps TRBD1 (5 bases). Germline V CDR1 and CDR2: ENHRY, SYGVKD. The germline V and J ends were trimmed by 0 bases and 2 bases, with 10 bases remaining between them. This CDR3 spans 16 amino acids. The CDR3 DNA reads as TGTGCCATCAGTGAGTCTAAGGGGCGGACTAATGAAAAACTGTTTTTT. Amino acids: CAISESKGRTNEKLFF.

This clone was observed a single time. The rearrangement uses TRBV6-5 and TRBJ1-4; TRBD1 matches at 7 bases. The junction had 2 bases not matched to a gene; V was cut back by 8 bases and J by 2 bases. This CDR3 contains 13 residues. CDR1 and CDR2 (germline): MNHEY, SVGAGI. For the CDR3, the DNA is TGTGCCAGCGTGACAGGGACTAATGAAAAACTGTTTTTT. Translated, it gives CASVTGTNEKLFF.

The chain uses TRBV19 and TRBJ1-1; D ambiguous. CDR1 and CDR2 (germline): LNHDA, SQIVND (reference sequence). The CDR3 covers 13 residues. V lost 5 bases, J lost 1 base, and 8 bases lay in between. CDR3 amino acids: CASSRGSNTEAFF. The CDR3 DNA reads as TGTGCCAGTAGTCGGGGATCGAACACTGAAGCTTTCTTT.

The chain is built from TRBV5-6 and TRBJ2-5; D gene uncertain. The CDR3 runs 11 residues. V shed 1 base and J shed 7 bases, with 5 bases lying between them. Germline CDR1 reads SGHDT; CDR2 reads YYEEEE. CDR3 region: CASSLLRTQYF. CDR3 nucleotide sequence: TGTGCCAGCAGCTTGCTAAGGACCCAGTACTTC.

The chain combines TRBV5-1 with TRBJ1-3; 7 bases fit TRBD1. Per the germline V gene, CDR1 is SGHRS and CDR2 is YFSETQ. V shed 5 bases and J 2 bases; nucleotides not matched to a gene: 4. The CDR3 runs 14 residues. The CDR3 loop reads CASSPGQAGNTIYF. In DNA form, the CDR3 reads TGCGCCAGCAGTCCAGGACAGGCTGGAAACACCATATATTTT.

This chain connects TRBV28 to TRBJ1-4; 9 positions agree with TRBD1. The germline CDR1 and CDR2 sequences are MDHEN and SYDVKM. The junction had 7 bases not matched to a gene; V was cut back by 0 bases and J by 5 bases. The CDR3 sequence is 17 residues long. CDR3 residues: CASSLWALDRGNEKLFF. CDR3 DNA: TGTGCCAGCAGTTTATGGGCCCTGGACAGGGGAAATGAAAAACTGTTTTTT.

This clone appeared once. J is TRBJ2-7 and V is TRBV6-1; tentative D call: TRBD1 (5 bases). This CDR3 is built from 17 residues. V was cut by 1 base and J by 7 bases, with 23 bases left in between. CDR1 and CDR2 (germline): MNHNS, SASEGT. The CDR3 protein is CASSEGFGDSRSGEQYF. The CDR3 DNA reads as TGTGCCAGCAGTGAAGGTTTTGGAGACAGTCGATCCGGGGAGCAGTACTTC.

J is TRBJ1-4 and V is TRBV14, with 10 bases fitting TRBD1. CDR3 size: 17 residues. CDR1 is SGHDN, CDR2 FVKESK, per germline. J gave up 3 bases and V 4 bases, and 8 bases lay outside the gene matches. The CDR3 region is CASSPGTGVEANEKLFF. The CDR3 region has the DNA TGTGCCAGCAGCCCCGGGACAGGGGTCGAAGCTAATGAAAAACTGTTTTTT.

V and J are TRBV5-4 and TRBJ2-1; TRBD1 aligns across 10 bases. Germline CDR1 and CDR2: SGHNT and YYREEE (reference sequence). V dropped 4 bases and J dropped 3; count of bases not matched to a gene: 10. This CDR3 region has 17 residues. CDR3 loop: CASSRSRTGGVYNEQFF. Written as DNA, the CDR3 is TGTGCCAGCAGCCGATCCCGGACAGGGGGAGTCTACAATGAGCAGTTCTTC. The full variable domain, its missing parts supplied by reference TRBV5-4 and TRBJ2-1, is ETGVTQSPTHLIKTRGQQVTLRCSSQSGHNTVSWYQQALGQGPQFIFQYYREEENGRGNFPPRFSGLQFPNYSSELNVNALELDDSALYLCASSRSRTGGVYNEQFFGPGTRLTVL.